Following are 12 T cell receptor beta chains from one sample sequenced in a study of early T cells in non-severe SARS-CoV-2 infection. Using its own MiXCR run on the 5' RACE reads, TCRdb lists one record per CDR3 protein. The sample has roughly 81,000 distinct CDR3 sequences, 5.5% to 7.5% seen once. The sample consisted of whole blood. These receptor sequences come from an adult who was a healthcare worker with PCR-confirmed SARS-CoV-2 infection or an uninfected control (not recorded which).

This chain joins TRBV7-6 and TRBJ2-2; the D is unclear. The V gene's germline CDR1 is SGHVS and CDR2 FNYEAQ. The V gene lost 5 bases and the J gene lost 6 bases, with 19 bases spanning the gap. There are 16 residues in the CDR3. The CDR3 sequence: CASSTRASRSAGELFF. The CDR3 DNA reads as TGTGCCAGCAGCACAAGGGCCTCGCGGAGCGCCGGGGAGCTGTTTTTT.

This clonotype was counted at least ten times. The gene calls are TRBV12-3 or TRBV12-4 and TRBJ2-4, with 8 bases that match TRBD1. V was pared by 3 bases and J by 6 bases, with 4 bases of the junction left unmatched. The CDR3 loop spans 14 amino acids. CDR3 coding DNA: TGTGCCAGCAGTTTGGGGACAGGAGTAAACATTCAGTACTTC. It is translated as CASSLGTGVNIQYF.

The table lists this clonotype with many counts. V and J are TRBV7-8 and TRBJ1-2; D gene ambiguous. The V gene lost 5 bases and the J gene lost 2 bases, with 18 bases spanning the gap. This CDR3 has 16 residues. Germline-derived CDR1 and CDR2 are SGHVS and FQNEAQ. CDR3 bases: TGTGCCAGCAGCAGCTCCGTCCCGGGCAAAAACTATGGCTACACCTTC. Protein sequence: CASSSSVPGKNYGYTF.

This clonotype turned up a few times. The chain is built from TRBV11-2 and TRBJ1-5; D gene uncertain. The germline gives CDR1 SGHAT, CDR2 FQNNGV. The CDR3 sequence is 15 residues long. V lost 5 bases and J 0 bases, leaving 11 bases between the germline ends. The CDR3 is CASSPAGDSNQPQHF. The CDR3 region has the DNA TGTGCCAGCAGCCCAGCCGGGGATAGCAATCAGCCCCAGCATTTT.

The J gene is TRBJ1-1, the V gene TRBV7-2; D unresolved. Trimming left V 1 base short and J 1 base short, with 13 bases between. Germline CDR1 and CDR2: SGHTA and FQGNSA. The CDR3 contains 16 residues. CDR3 sequence (DNA): TGTGCCAGCAGCTTAGGGCGGGGAAACAGGAACACTGAAGCTTTCTTT. Amino acids: CASSLGRGNRNTEAFF.

V and J are TRBV7-6 and TRBJ2-5; D gene uncertain. With 3 bases removed from V and 0 bases from J, the gap between germline ends came to 8 bases. There are 14 residues in the CDR3. CDR1 and CDR2 from the germline V gene are SGHVS and FNYEAQ. CDR3 residues: CASSFFQNQETQYF. DNA of the CDR3: TGTGCCAGCAGCTTTTTCCAGAACCAAGAGACCCAGTACTTC.

This clonotype was recorded a few times. The rearrangement links TRBV19 to TRBJ2-1, with 9 nucleotides matching TRBD2. CDR1 is LNHDA, CDR2 SQIVND, per germline (reference sequence). The CDR3 covers 15 residues. V was pared by 4 bases and J by 1 base, with 2 bases of the junction left unmatched. This CDR3 reads CASSSLAGSYNEQFF. The CDR3 DNA is TGTGCCAGTAGTAGCCTAGCGGGGTCCTACAATGAGCAGTTCTTC. Variable domain in full (rest from reference TRBV19 and TRBJ2-1): DGGITQSPKYLFRKEGQNVTLSCEQNLNHDAMYWYRQDPGQGLRLIYYSQIVNDFQKGDIAEGYSVSREKKESFPLTVTSAQKNPTAFYLCASSSLAGSYNEQFFGPGTRLTVL.

This clonotype was seen a handful of times. The chain uses TRBV6-6 and TRBJ2-7; 7 bases agree with TRBD1. After removal of 7 bases from V and 0 bases from J, the junction contained 9 bases not matched to a gene. CDR1 is MNHNY and CDR2 is SVGAGI in the germline V gene (reference sequence). The CDR3 length is 15 residues. This chain's CDR3 is CASTQGQSRSYEQYF. CDR3 coding DNA: TGTGCCAGCACCCAGGGACAGTCACGCTCCTACGAGCAGTACTTC.

This clonotype was found once. This chain connects TRBV12-3 or TRBV12-4 to TRBJ2-6; D gene uncertain. The CDR3 runs to 14 residues. Trimming left V 6 bases short and J 2 bases short, with 8 bases between. The CDR3 is CASSDQAGANVLTF. Here the CDR3 DNA reads TGTGCCAGCAGCGACCAAGCTGGGGCCAACGTCCTGACTTTC.

This chain joins TRBV4-3 and TRBJ2-3; D might be TRBD2 (5 bases). The germline V gene has CDR1 LGHNA and CDR2 YSLEER. V lost 1 base, J lost 6 bases, and 14 bases lay in between. The CDR3 runs 15 residues. The CDR3 nucleotides are TGCGCCAGCAGCCAAGTTTTCTCAAGGACTGATACGCAGTATTTT. It codes for CASSQVFSRTDTQYF.

This clonotype was seen at least ten times. The rearrangement links TRBV28 to TRBJ2-1, with D possibly being TRBD1 or TRBD2 (5 bases each). The CDR3 is 16 residues long. Germline CDR1 is MDHEN and CDR2 is SYDVKM. With 7 bases removed from V and 5 bases from J, the gap between germline ends came to 21 bases. In DNA, the CDR3 is TGTGCCAGCACCAAAACCGGGACCCTCCCCAACAATGAGCAGTTCTTC. Protein sequence: CASTKTGTLPNNEQFF.

The chain uses TRBV19 and TRBJ1-2, with D unresolved. This CDR3 has 13 residues. Germline assignment: CDR1 LNHDA and CDR2 SQIVND (reference sequence). The V gene lost 7 bases and the J gene lost 4 bases, with 13 bases spanning the gap. The CDR3 sequence: CASKVRDFYGYTF. CDR3 sequence (DNA): TGTGCCAGTAAGGTTCGGGATTTCTATGGCTACACCTTC. Combining the CDR3 with reference TRBV19 and TRBJ1-2 gives the whole variable domain DGGITQSPKYLFRKEGQNVTLSCEQNLNHDAMYWYRQDPGQGLRLIYYSQIVNDFQKGDIAEGYSVSREKKESFPLTVTSAQKNPTAFYLCASKVRDFYGYTFGSGTRLTVV.